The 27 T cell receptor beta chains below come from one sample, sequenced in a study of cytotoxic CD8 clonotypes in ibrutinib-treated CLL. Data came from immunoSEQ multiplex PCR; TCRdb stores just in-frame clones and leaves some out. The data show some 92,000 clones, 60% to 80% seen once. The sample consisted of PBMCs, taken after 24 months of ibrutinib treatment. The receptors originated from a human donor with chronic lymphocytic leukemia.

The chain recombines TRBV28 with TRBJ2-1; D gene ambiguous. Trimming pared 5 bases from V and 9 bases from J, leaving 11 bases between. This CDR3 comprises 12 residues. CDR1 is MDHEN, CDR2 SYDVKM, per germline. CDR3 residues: CASSPIMFEQFF. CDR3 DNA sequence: TGTGCCAGCAGTCCTATTATGTTTGAGCAGTTCTTC.

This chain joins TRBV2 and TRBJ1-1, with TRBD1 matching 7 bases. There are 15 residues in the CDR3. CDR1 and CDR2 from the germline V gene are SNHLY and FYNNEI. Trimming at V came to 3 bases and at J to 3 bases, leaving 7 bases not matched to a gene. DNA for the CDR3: TGTGCCAGCAGTGATGGCAGGGGGTGGCACACTGAAGCTTTCTTT. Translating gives CASSDGRGWHTEAFF.

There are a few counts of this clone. DNA of the CDR3: TGTGCCACCTACAATGGTCAGAATATCCACGAGCAGTACTTC. The encoded protein is CATYNGQNIHEQYF. The chain is built from TRBV10-3 and TRBJ2-7, with D hard to call. The length of the CDR3 is 14 residues. Germline CDR1 and CDR2: ENHRY and SYGVKD. Between the trimmed V and J ends, which lost 10 bases and 5 bases, there was a span of 21 bases.

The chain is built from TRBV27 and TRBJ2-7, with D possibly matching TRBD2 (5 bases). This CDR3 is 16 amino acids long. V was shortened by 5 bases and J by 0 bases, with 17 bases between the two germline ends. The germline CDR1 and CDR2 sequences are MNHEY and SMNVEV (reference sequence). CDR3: CASSGLEGGSSYEQYF. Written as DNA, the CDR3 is TGTGCCAGCAGTGGGTTAGAGGGTGGAAGCTCCTACGAGCAGTACTTC.

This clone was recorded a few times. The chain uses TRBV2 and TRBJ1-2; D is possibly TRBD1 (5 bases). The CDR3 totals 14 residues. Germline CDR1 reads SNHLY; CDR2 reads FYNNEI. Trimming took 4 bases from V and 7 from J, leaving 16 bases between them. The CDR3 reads CASSGSRDFGGYTF. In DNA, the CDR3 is TGTGCCAGCAGTGGGAGCAGGGATTTTGGTGGCTACACCTTC.

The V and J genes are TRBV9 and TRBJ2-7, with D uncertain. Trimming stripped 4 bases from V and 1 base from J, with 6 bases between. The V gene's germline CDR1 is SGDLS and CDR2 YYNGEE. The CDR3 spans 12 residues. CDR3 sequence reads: CASSRGSYEQYF. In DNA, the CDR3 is TGTGCCAGCAGCCGAGGATCCTACGAGCAGTACTTC.

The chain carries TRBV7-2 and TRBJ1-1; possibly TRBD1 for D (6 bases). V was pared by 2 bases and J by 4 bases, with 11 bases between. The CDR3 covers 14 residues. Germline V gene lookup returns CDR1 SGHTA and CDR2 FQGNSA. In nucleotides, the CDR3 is TGTGCCAGCAGCTTATCTGCAGGGGTCACTGAAGCTTTCTTT. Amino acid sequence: CASSLSAGVTEAFF.

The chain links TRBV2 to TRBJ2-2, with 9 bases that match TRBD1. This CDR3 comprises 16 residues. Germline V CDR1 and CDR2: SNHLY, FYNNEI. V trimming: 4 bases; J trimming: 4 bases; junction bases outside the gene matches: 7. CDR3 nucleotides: TGTGCCAGCAGTGTCCACGGGACAGGGTTCACCGGGGAGCTGTTTTTT. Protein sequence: CASSVHGTGFTGELFF. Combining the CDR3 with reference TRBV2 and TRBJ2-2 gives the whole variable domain EPEVTQTPSHQVTQMGQEVILRCVPISNHLYFYWYRQILGQKVEFLVSFYNNEISEKSEIFDDQFSVERPDGSNFTLKIRSTKLEDSAMYFCASSVHGTGFTGELFFGEGSRLTVL.

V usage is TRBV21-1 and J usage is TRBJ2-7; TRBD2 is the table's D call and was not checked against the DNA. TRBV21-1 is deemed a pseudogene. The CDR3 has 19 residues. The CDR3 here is CASRTSGRHRLNSSYEQYF. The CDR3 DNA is TGTGCCAGCAGAACTAGCGGGAGGCACCGATTAAATAGCTCCTACGAGCAGTACTTC.

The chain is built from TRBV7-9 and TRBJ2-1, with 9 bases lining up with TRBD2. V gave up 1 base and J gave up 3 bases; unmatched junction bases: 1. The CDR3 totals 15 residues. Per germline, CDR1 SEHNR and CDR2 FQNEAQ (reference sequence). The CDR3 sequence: CASSLVSGGYNEQFF. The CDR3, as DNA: TGTGCCAGCAGCTTAGTTAGCGGGGGCTACAATGAGCAGTTCTTC. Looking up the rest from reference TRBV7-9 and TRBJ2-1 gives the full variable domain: DTGVSQNPRHKITKRGQNVTFRCDPISEHNRLYWYRQTLGQGPEFLTYFQNEAQLEKSRLLSDRFSAERPKGSFSTLEIQRTEQGDSAMYLCASSLVSGGYNEQFFGPGTRLTVL.

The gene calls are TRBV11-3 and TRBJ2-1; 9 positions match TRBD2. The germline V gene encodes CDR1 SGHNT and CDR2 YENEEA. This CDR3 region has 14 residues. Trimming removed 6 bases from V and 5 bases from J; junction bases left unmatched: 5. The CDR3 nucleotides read TGTGCCAGCAGTACTAGCGGGCTCCACAATGAGCAGTTCTTC. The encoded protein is CASSTSGLHNEQFF. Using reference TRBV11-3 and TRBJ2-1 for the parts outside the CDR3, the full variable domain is EAGVVQSPRYKIIEKKQPVAFWCNPISGHNTLYWYLQNLGQGPELLIRYENEEAVDDSQLPKDRFSAERLKGVDSTLKIQPAELGDSAVYLCASSTSGLHNEQFFGPGTRLTVL.

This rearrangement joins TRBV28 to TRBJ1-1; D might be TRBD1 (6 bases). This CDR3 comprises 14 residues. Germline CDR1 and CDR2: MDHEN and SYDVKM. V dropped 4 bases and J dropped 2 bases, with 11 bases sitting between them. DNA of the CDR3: TGTGCCAGCAGTTCGCACAGGGTTAACACTGAAGCTTTCTTT. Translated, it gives CASSSHRVNTEAFF. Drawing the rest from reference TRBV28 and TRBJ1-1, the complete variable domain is DVKVTQSSRYLVKRTGEKVFLECVQDMDHENMFWYRQDPGLGLRLIYFSYDVKMKEKGDIPEGYSVSREKKERFSLILESASTNQTSMYLCASSSHRVNTEAFFGQGTRLTVV.

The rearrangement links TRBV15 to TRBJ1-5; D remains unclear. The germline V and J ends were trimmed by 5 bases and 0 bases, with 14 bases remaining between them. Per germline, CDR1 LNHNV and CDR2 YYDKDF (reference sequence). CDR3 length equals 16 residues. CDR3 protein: CATSPLLGYSNQPQHF. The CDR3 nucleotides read TGTGCCACCAGCCCTCTACTGGGCTATAGCAATCAGCCCCAGCATTTT.

Here the CDR3 DNA reads TGCGCCAGCAGCCCACGGGGGAGCATGAACACTGAAGCTTTCTTT. This translates into CASSPRGSMNTEAFF. The chain carries TRBV5-1 and TRBJ1-1; possible D gene TRBD1, 5 bases. CDR1 is SGHRS, CDR2 YFSETQ, per germline. This CDR3 has 15 amino acids. Trimming stripped 4 bases from V and 0 bases from J, with 13 bases between.

CDR3 residues: CASSAGRMNTEAFF. The CDR3 DNA follows: TGTGCCAGCAGCGCCGGACGGATGAACACTGAAGCTTTCTTT. The chain couples TRBV9 to TRBJ1-1; no clear D. This CDR3 contains 14 residues. V lost 3 bases to trimming and J lost 0 bases, with 9 bases between them. Per germline, CDR1 SGDLS and CDR2 YYNGEE.

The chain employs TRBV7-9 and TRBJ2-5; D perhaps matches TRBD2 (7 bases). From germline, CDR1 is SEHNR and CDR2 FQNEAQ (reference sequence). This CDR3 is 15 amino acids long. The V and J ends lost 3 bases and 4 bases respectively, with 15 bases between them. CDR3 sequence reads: CASSFLWGGGETQYF. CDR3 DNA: TGTGCCAGCAGCTTCCTCTGGGGGGGCGGAGAGACCCAGTACTTC. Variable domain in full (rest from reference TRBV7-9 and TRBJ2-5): DTGVSQNPRHKITKRGQNVTFRCDPISEHNRLYWYRQTLGQGPEFLTYFQNEAQLEKSRLLSDRFSAERPKGSFSTLEIQRTEQGDSAMYLCASSFLWGGGETQYFGPGTRLLVL.

CDR3 amino acids: CSYQGATVHQETQYF. In DNA form, the CDR3 reads TGCAGCTACCAAGGGGCTACCGTCCACCAAGAGACCCAGTACTTC. The chain uses TRBV29-1 and TRBJ2-5; the D gene is possibly TRBD1 (5 bases). Germline CDR1 and CDR2: SQVTM and ANQGSEA. The CDR3 runs to 15 residues. Deletions cut 8 bases from V and 0 bases from J, with 19 bases between.

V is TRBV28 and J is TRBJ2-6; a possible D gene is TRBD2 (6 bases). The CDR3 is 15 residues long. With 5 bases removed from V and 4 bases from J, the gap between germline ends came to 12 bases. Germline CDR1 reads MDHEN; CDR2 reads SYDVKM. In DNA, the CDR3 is TGTGCCAGCAGTAAAGGAGGGAACGGGGCCAACGTCCTGACTTTC. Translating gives CASSKGGNGANVLTF.

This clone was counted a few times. CDR3 in amino acids: CASGEGMFF. CDR3 coding DNA: TGTGCCAGTGGGGAGGGGATGTTTTTT. V usage is TRBV19 and J usage is TRBJ2-2, with 7 bases lining up with TRBD2. Germline trimming cut 8 bases from V and 15 bases from J; bases unmatched to any gene: 3. The germline CDR1 and CDR2 sequences are LNHDA and SQIVND (reference sequence). CDR3 length equals 9 residues.

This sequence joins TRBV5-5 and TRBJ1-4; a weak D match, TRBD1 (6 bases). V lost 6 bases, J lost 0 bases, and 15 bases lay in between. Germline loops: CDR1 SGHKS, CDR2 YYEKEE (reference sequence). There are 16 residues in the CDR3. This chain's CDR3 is CASNGRGGATNEKLFF. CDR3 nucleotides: TGTGCCAGCAACGGCCGAGGGGGGGCAACTAATGAAAAACTGTTTTTT.

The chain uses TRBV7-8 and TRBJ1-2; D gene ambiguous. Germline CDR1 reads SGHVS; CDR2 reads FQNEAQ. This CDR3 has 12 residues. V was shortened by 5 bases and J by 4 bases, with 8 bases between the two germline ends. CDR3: CASSPEGYGYTF. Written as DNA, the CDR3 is TGTGCCAGCAGCCCGGAGGGCTATGGCTACACCTTC.

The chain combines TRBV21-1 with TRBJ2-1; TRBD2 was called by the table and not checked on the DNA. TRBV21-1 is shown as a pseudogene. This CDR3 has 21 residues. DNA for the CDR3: TGTGCCAGCAGCAAAGAATATCGGACTAGCGGGAAGACGTCCTCCTACAATGAGCAGTTCTTC. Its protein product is CASSKEYRTSGKTSSYNEQFF.

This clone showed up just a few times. The CDR3 protein is CASSLSGRDNSPLHF. The CDR3 region has the DNA TGTGCCAGCAGTCTATCAGGGAGGGATAATTCACCCCTCCACTTT. This chain connects TRBV2 to TRBJ1-6; tentative D call: TRBD1 (5 bases). Germline CDR1 reads SNHLY; CDR2 reads FYNNEI. Trimming cost V 5 bases and J 5 bases, with 13 bases left between them. This CDR3 spans 15 amino acids. Drawing the rest from reference TRBV2 and TRBJ1-6, the complete variable domain is EPEVTQTPSHQVTQMGQEVILRCVPISNHLYFYWYRQILGQKVEFLVSFYNNEISEKSEIFDDQFSVERPDGSNFTLKIRSTKLEDSAMYFCASSLSGRDNSPLHFGNGTRLTVT.

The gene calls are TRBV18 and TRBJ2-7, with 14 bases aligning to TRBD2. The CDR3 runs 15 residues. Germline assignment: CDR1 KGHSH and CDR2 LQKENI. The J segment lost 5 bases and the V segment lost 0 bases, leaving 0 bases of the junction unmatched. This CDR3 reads CASSPPGLAGDEQYF. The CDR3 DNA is TGTGCCAGCTCACCACCGGGACTAGCGGGAGACGAGCAGTACTTC.

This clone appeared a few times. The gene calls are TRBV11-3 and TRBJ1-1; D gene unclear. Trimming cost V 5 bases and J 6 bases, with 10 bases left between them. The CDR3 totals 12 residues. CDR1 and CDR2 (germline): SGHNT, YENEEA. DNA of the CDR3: TGTGCCAGCAGCAGAGGTGGGTCTGAAGCTTTCTTT. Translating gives CASSRGGSEAFF. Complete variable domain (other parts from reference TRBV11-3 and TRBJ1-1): EAGVVQSPRYKIIEKKQPVAFWCNPISGHNTLYWYLQNLGQGPELLIRYENEEAVDDSQLPKDRFSAERLKGVDSTLKIQPAELGDSAVYLCASSRGGSEAFFGQGTRLTVV.

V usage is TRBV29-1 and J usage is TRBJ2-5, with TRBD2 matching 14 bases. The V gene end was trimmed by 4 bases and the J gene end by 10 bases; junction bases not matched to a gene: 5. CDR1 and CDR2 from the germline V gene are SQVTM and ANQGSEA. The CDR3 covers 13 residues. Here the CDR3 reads CSVATSGGGGQYF. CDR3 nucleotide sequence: TGCAGCGTTGCGACTAGCGGGGGGGGTGGCCAGTACTTC.

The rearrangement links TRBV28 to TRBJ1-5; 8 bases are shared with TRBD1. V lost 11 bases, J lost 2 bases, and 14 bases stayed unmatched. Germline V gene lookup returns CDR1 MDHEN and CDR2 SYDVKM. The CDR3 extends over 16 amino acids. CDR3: CASGDRRVSGNQPQHF. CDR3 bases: TGTGCCTCGGGGGACAGGAGGGTTAGTGGCAATCAGCCCCAGCATTTT.